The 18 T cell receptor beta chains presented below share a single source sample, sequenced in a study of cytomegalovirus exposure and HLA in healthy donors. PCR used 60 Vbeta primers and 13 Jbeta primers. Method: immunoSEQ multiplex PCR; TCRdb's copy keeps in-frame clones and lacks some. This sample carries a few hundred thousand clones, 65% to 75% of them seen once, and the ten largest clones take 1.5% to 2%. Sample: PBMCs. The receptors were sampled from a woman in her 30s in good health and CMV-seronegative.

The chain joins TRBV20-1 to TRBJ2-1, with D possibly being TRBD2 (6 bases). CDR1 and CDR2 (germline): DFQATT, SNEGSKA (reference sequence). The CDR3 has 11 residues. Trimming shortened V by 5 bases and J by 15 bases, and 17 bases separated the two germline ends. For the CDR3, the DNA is TGCAGTGCTCGTAGCGGAAGTGTCTGGTTCTTC. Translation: CSARSGSVWFF.

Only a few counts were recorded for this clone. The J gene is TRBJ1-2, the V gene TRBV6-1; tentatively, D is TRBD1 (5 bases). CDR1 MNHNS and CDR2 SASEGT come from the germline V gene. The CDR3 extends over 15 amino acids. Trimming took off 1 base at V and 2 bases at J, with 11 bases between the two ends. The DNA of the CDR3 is TGTGCCAGCAGTGAAGGACAGATAGAAAACTATGGCTACACCTTC. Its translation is CASSEGQIENYGYTF.

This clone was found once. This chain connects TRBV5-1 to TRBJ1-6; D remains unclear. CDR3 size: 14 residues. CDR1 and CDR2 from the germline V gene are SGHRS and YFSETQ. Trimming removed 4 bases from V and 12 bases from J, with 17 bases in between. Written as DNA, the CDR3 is TGCGCCAGCAGCCCTGGAGGGTCTGATGGACCCCTCCACTTT. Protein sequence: CASSPGGSDGPLHF.

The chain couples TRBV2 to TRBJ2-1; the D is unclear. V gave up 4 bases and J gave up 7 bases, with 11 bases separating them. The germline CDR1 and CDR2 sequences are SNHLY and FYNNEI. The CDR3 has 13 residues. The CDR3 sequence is CASSALLRNEQFF. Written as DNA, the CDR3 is TGTGCCAGCAGTGCTCTCCTCAGGAATGAGCAGTTCTTC. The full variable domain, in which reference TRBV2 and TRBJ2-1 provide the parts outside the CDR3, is EPEVTQTPSHQVTQMGQEVILRCVPISNHLYFYWYRQILGQKVEFLVSFYNNEISEKSEIFDDQFSVERPDGSNFTLKIRSTKLEDSAMYFCASSALLRNEQFFGPGTRLTVL.

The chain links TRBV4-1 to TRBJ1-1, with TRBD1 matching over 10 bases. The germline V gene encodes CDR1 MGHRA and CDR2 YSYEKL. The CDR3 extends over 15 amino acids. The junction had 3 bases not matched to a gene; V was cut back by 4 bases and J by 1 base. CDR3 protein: CASSRTGGGNTEAFF. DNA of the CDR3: TGCGCCAGCAGCCGGACAGGGGGAGGGAACACTGAAGCTTTCTTT.

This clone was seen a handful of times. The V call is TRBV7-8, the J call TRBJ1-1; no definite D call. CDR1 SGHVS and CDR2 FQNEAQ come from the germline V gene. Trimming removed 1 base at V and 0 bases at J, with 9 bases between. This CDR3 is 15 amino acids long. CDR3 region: CASSLGARLNTEAFF. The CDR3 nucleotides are TGTGCCAGCAGCTTAGGGGCGCGCCTGAACACTGAAGCTTTCTTT. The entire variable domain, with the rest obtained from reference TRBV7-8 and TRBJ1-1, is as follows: GAGVSQSPRYKVAKRGQDVALRCDPISGHVSLFWYQQALGQGPEFLTYFQNEAQLDKSGLPSDRFFAERPEGSVSTLKIQRTQQEDSAVYLCASSLGARLNTEAFFGQGTRLTVV.

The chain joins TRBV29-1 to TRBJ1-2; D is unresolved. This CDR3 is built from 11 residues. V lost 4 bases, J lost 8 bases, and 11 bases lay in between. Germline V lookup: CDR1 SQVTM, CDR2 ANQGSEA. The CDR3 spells CSVARDQGYTF. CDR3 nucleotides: TGCAGCGTTGCGAGGGATCAGGGCTACACCTTC.

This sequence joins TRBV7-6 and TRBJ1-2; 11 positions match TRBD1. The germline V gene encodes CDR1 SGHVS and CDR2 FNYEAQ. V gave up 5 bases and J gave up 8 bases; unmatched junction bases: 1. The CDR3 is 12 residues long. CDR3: CASSRTGGGYTF. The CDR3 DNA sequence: TGTGCCAGCAGCAGGACAGGGGGCGGCTACACCTTC.

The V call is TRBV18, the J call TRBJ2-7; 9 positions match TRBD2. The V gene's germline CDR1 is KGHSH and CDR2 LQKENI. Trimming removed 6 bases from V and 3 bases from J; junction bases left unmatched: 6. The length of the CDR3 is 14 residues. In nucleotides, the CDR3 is TGTGCCAGCTCCCGCGGGGGGGGAGTCTACGAGCAGTACTTC. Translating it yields CASSRGGGVYEQYF.

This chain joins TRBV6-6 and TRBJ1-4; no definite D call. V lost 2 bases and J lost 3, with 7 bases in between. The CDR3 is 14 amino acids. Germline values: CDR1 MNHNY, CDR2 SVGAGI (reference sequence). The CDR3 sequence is CASSYSGSNEKLFF. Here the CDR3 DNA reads TGTGCCAGCAGTTACAGCGGGTCTAATGAAAAACTGTTTTTT.

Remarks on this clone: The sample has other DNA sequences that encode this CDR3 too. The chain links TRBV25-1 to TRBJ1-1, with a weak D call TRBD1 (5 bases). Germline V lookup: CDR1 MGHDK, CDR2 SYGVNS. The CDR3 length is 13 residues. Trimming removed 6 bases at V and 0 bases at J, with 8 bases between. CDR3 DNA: TGTGCCAGCAGGTCCAGGGTGAACACTGAAGCTTTCTTT. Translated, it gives CASRSRVNTEAFF.

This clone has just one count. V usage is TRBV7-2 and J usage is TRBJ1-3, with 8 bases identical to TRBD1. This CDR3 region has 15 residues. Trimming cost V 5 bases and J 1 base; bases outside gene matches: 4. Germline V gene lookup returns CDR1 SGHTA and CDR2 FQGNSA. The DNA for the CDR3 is TGTGCCAGCAGCGGAAGGACAGGGTCTGGAAACACCATATATTTT. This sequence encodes CASSGRTGSGNTIYF.

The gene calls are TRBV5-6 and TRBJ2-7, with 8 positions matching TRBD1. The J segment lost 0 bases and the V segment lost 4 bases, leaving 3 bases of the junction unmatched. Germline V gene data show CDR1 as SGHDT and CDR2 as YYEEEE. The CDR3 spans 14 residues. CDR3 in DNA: TGTGCCAGCAGCGGACAGGGTGGCTCCTACGAGCAGTACTTC. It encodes CASSGQGGSYEQYF.

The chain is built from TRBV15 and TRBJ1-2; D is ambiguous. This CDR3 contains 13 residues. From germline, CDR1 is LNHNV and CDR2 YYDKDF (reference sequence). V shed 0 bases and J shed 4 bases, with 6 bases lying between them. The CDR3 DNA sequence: TGTGCCACCAGCAGAGAGAACGGCTATGGCTACACCTTC. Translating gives CATSRENGYGYTF. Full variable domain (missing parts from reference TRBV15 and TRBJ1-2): DAMVIQNPRYQVTQFGKPVTLSCSQTLNHNVMYWYQQKSSQAPKLLFHYYDKDFNNEADTPDNFQSRRPNTSFCFLDIRSPGLGDTAMYLCATSRENGYGYTFGSGTRLTVV.

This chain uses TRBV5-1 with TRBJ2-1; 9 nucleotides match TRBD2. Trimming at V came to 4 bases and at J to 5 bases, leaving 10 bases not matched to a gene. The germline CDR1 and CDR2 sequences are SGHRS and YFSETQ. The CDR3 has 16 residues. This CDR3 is CASSPVAGGPDNEQFF. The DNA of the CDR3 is TGCGCCAGCAGCCCAGTCGCGGGGGGGCCCGACAATGAGCAGTTCTTC.

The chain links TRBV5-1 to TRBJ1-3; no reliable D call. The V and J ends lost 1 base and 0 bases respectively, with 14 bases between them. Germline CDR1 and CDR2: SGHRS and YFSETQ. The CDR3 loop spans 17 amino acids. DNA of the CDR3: TGCGCCAGCAGCTTGTCGGGAGGGCTGAGCTCTGGAAACACCATATATTTT. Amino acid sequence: CASSLSGGLSSGNTIYF. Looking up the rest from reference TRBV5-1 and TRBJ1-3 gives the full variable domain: KAGVTQTPRYLIKTRGQQVTLSCSPISGHRSVSWYQQTPGQGLQFLFEYFSETQRNKGNFPGRFSGRQFSNSRSEMNVSTLELGDSALYLCASSLSGGLSSGNTIYFGEGSWLTVV.

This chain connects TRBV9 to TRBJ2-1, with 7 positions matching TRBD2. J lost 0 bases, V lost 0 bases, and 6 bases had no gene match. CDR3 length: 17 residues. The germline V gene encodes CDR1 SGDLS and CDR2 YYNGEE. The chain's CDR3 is CASSVGGGRNSYNEQFF. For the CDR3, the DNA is TGTGCCAGCAGCGTAGGTGGCGGGAGAAACTCCTACAATGAGCAGTTCTTC.

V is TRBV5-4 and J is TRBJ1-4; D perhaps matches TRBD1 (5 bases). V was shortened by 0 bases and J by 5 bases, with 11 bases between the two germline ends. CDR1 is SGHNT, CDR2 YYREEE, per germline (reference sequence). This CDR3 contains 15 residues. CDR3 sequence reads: CASSLEPGLNEKLFF. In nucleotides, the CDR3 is TGTGCCAGCAGCTTGGAACCAGGGCTAAATGAAAAACTGTTTTTT.